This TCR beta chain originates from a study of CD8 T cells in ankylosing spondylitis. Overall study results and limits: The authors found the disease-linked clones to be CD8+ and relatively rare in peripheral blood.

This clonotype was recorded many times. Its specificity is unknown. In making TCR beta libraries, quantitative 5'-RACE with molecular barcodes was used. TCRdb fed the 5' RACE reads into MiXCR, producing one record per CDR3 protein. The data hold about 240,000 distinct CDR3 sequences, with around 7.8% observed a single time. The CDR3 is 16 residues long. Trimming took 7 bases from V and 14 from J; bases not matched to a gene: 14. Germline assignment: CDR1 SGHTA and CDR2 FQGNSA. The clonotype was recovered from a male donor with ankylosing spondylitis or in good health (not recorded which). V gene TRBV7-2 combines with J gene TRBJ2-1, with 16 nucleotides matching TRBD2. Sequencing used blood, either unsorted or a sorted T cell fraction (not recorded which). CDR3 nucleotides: TGTGCCAGCACCTCTTCTGCGGGACTAGCGGGGGGGCTGGAGTTCTTC. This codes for CASTSSAGLAGGLEFF. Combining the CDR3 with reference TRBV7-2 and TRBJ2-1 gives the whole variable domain GAGVSQSPSNKVTEKGKDVELRCDPISGHTALYWYRQSLGQGLEFLIYFQGNSAPDKSGLPSDRFSAERTGGSVSTLTIQRTQQEDSAVYLCASTSSAGLAGGLEFFGPGTRLTVL.